Listed below are T cell receptor beta chains from one sample, sequenced in a study of immune evolution from preneoplasia to lung adenocarcinoma. TCRdb's copy holds only in-frame clones and misses some; the assay was immunoSEQ multiplex PCR. The sample contains approximately 26,000 clones, roughly 70% of which appear only once. Sequencing was performed on FFPE invasive lung adenocarcinoma tissue. The receptors here all came from a person between 55 and 69 years old with invasive lung adenocarcinoma. Some clones in this sample may be carry-over from other donors' samples. Each CDR3 is given with its conserved first and last residue. Fields, in order: D gene, J gene, V gene, clone size, CDR3 protein, CDR3 DNA. D genes are given only for firm matches. The size entry is marked missing in some rows and otherwise reads once, few, many or a size class.

d_gene: TRBD1
j_gene: TRBJ2-5
v_gene: TRBV28
abundance: NA
CDR3aa: CASRRTTGPQETQYF
CDR3nt: TGTGCCAGCAGGAGGACGACAGGGCCTCAAGAGACCCAGTACTTC

d_gene: NA
j_gene: TRBJ2-7
v_gene: TRBV20-1
abundance: NA
CDR3aa: CSARPVEEQYF
CDR3nt: TGCAGTGCTAGGCCCGTGGAAGAGCAGTACTTC

d_gene: NA
j_gene: TRBJ1-5
v_gene: TRBV5-1
abundance: NA
CDR3aa: CVSSWDGNQPQHF
CDR3nt: TGTGTCAGCAGCTGGGACGGCAATCAGCCCCAGCATTTT

d_gene: TRBD2
j_gene: TRBJ2-7
v_gene: TRBV14
abundance: NA
CDR3aa: CASSQGTSGSSTYF
CDR3nt: TGTGCCAGCAGCCAAGGGACTAGCGGGAGCTCAACTTACTTC

d_gene: NA
j_gene: TRBJ2-7
v_gene: TRBV5-4
abundance: NA
CDR3aa: CASSLRGEEQYF
CDR3nt: TGTGCCAGCAGCCTCAGGGGGGAGGAGCAGTACTTC

d_gene: NA
j_gene: TRBJ2-7
v_gene: TRBV27
abundance: NA
CDR3aa: CASSPGVSPLYEQYF
CDR3nt: TGTGCCAGCAGCCCTGGGGTCAGCCCCCTCTACGAGCAGTACTTC

d_gene: NA
j_gene: TRBJ2-7
v_gene: TRBV27
abundance: NA
CDR3aa: CASSRHRDNSEQYF
CDR3nt: TGTGCCAGCAGTAGACATCGGGACAATTCCGAGCAGTACTTC

d_gene: NA
j_gene: TRBJ1-4
v_gene: TRBV4-2
abundance: NA
CDR3aa: CASSQDGGLGAKKLFF
CDR3nt: TGTGCCAGCAGCCAAGATGGGGGGTTGGGAGCGAAAAAACTGTTTTTT

d_gene: NA
j_gene: TRBJ1-4
v_gene: TRBV30
abundance: NA
CDR3aa: CAWSVGYGGTAEKLFF
CDR3nt: TGTGCCTGGAGTGTGGGATATGGGGGAACCGCAGAAAAACTGTTTTTT

d_gene: NA
j_gene: TRBJ2-7
v_gene: TRBV5-4
abundance: NA
CDR3aa: CASSRDERGEQYF
CDR3nt: TGTGCCAGCAGCCGGGACGAAAGGGGCGAGCAGTACTTC

d_gene: TRBD2
j_gene: TRBJ2-1
v_gene: TRBV6-4
abundance: once
CDR3aa: CASRMREGGPEFF
CDR3nt: TGTGCCAGCAGAATGAGGGAGGGAGGGCCCGAGTTCTTC

d_gene: NA
j_gene: TRBJ2-3
v_gene: TRBV9
abundance: NA
CDR3aa: CASSVDTDTQYF
CDR3nt: TGTGCCAGCAGCGTAGACACAGATACGCAGTATTTT

d_gene: TRBD2
j_gene: TRBJ2-5
v_gene: TRBV5-1
abundance: NA
CDR3aa: CASSLAQVAGTETQYF
CDR3nt: TGCGCCAGCAGCTTGGCCCAGGTAGCGGGGACGGAGACCCAGTACTTC

d_gene: NA
j_gene: TRBJ1-2
v_gene: TRBV19
abundance: NA
CDR3aa: CASSIGRTNYGYTF
CDR3nt: TGTGCCAGTAGTATTGGGCGTACAAACTATGGCTACACCTTC

d_gene: NA
j_gene: TRBJ2-2
v_gene: TRBV19
abundance: once
CDR3aa: CASSIVRGKHTGELFF
CDR3nt: TGTGCCAGTAGTATAGTTCGGGGGAAGCACACCGGGGAGCTGTTTTTT

d_gene: TRBD1
j_gene: TRBJ2-7
v_gene: TRBV28
abundance: NA
CDR3aa: CASGQGGPYEQYF
CDR3nt: TGTGCCAGCGGACAGGGAGGTCCCTACGAGCAGTACTTC

d_gene: NA
j_gene: TRBJ2-5
v_gene: TRBV30
abundance: NA
CDR3aa: CAWRREQETQYF
CDR3nt: TGTGCCTGGAGAAGGGAGCAAGAGACCCAGTACTTC

d_gene: NA
j_gene: TRBJ1-2
v_gene: TRBV25-1
abundance: NA
CDR3aa: CASSALTGAGGYTF
CDR3nt: TGTGCCAGCAGCGCTTTGACGGGGGCTGGTGGCTACACCTTC

d_gene: TRBD2
j_gene: TRBJ2-7
v_gene: TRBV30
abundance: NA
CDR3aa: CAWASGSLREQYF
CDR3nt: TGTGCCTGGGCTAGCGGGAGTCTTAGGGAGCAGTACTTC

d_gene: NA
j_gene: TRBJ1-1
v_gene: TRBV5-4
abundance: NA
CDR3aa: CASRSVGGAEAFF
CDR3nt: TGTGCCAGCAGATCAGTCGGGGGGGCTGAAGCTTTCTTT

d_gene: NA
j_gene: TRBJ2-7
v_gene: TRBV9
abundance: NA
CDR3aa: CASSPRPGTYEQYF
CDR3nt: TGTGCCAGCAGCCCTCGCCCGGGCACCTACGAGCAGTACTTC

d_gene: NA
j_gene: TRBJ2-7
v_gene: TRBV5-6
abundance: NA
CDR3aa: CASSFYGSRDYEQYF
CDR3nt: TGTGCCAGCAGCTTTTATGGATCACGGGATTACGAGCAGTACTTC

d_gene: NA
j_gene: TRBJ2-5
v_gene: TRBV5-4
abundance: NA
CDR3aa: CASSLSGGETQYF
CDR3nt: TGTGCCAGCAGCTTATCTGGGGGGGAGACCCAGTACTTC

d_gene: TRBD1
j_gene: TRBJ2-7
v_gene: TRBV7-6
abundance: NA
CDR3aa: CASSFGTGLTYEQYF
CDR3nt: TGTGCCAGCAGCTTCGGGACAGGGCTGACCTACGAGCAGTACTTC

d_gene: NA
j_gene: TRBJ2-7
v_gene: TRBV11-3
abundance: NA
CDR3aa: CASSLGRSYEQYF
CDR3nt: TGTGCCAGCAGCTTGGGCAGGAGCTACGAGCAGTACTTC

d_gene: TRBD1
j_gene: TRBJ2-3
v_gene: TRBV28
abundance: few
CDR3aa: CASRGDRAEDTQYF
CDR3nt: TGTGCCAGCAGGGGGGACAGGGCGGAAGATACGCAGTATTTT

d_gene: NA
j_gene: TRBJ2-4
v_gene: TRBV2
abundance: NA
CDR3aa: CASSGVPRGIQYF
CDR3nt: TGTGCCAGCAGTGGTGTCCCGAGGGGCATTCAGTACTTC

d_gene: NA
j_gene: TRBJ2-7
v_gene: TRBV28
abundance: NA
CDR3aa: CASSLRGERGSYEQYF
CDR3nt: TGTGCCAGCAGTCTCCGGGGCGAGAGAGGGTCCTACGAGCAGTACTTC

d_gene: TRBD1
j_gene: TRBJ2-5
v_gene: TRBV7-2
abundance: NA
CDR3aa: CASSLNQGAEETQYF
CDR3nt: TGTGCCAGCAGCTTAAATCAGGGGGCGGAAGAGACCCAGTACTTC

d_gene: NA
j_gene: TRBJ2-7
v_gene: TRBV6-5
abundance: NA
CDR3aa: CASSDRYEQYF
CDR3nt: TGTGCCAGCAGCGACAGGTACGAGCAGTACTTC

d_gene: NA
j_gene: TRBJ2-3
v_gene: TRBV7-2
abundance: NA
CDR3aa: CASTPRARTDTQYF
CDR3nt: TGTGCCAGCACCCCAAGGGCTCGCACAGATACGCAGTATTTT

d_gene: NA
j_gene: TRBJ1-2
v_gene: TRBV15
abundance: few
CDR3aa: CATSRDVRAGHGYTF
CDR3nt: TGTGCCACCAGCAGAGATGTGAGGGCAGGGCATGGCTACACCTTC

d_gene: NA
j_gene: TRBJ2-4
v_gene: TRBV6-1
abundance: once
CDR3aa: CASRGQGEQYF
CDR3nt: TGTGCCAGCAGAGGACAAGGCGAACAGTACTTC

d_gene: TRBD1
j_gene: TRBJ2-2
v_gene: TRBV6-1
abundance: NA
CDR3aa: CASSPGTGDTGELFF
CDR3nt: TGTGCCAGCAGCCCCGGGACAGGGGACACCGGGGAGCTGTTTTTT

d_gene: NA
j_gene: TRBJ1-5
v_gene: TRBV4-1
abundance: NA
CDR3aa: CASSQDVGGQPQHF
CDR3nt: TGCGCCAGCAGCCAAGACGTGGGGGGTCAGCCCCAGCATTTT

d_gene: NA
j_gene: TRBJ2-3
v_gene: TRBV12-5
abundance: NA
CDR3aa: CASGYGADTQYF
CDR3nt: TGTGCTAGTGGTTATGGGGCAGATACGCAGTATTTT

d_gene: TRBD1
j_gene: TRBJ2-1
v_gene: TRBV5-1
abundance: few
CDR3aa: CASSPPGTGRVNEQFF
CDR3nt: TGCGCCAGCAGTCCCCCGGGGACAGGGCGTGTGAATGAGCAGTTCTTC

d_gene: NA
j_gene: TRBJ2-5
v_gene: TRBV13
abundance: NA
CDR3aa: CASSLPGETQYF
CDR3nt: TGTGCCAGCAGCTTGCCTGGGGAAACCCAGTACTTC

d_gene: TRBD1
j_gene: TRBJ1-2
v_gene: TRBV5-1
abundance: NA
CDR3aa: CASSLNYGTGVVRERGYTF
CDR3nt: TGCGCCAGCAGTTTGAATTACGGGACAGGTGTTGTCAGGGAGAGAGGCTACACCTTC

d_gene: TRBD1
j_gene: TRBJ1-2
v_gene: TRBV6-6
abundance: NA
CDR3aa: CASSYVGDRGRYGYTF
CDR3nt: TGTGCCAGCAGTTACGTCGGGGACAGGGGACGGTATGGCTACACCTTC

d_gene: NA
j_gene: TRBJ2-7
v_gene: TRBV30
abundance: NA
CDR3aa: CAWSGTVYEQYF
CDR3nt: TGTGCCTGGAGTGGGACGGTCTACGAGCAGTACTTC

d_gene: NA
j_gene: TRBJ2-7
v_gene: TRBV7-3
abundance: NA
CDR3aa: CASTWVGDREVAYEQYF
CDR3nt: TGTGCCAGCACCTGGGTGGGTGACAGGGAGGTTGCCTACGAGCAGTACTTC

d_gene: NA
j_gene: TRBJ2-1
v_gene: TRBV19
abundance: NA
CDR3aa: CATHSHSKNNEQFF
CDR3nt: TGTGCCACTCATAGCCACTCCAAAAACAATGAGCAGTTCTTC

d_gene: NA
j_gene: TRBJ2-3
v_gene: TRBV10-2
abundance: NA
CDR3aa: CATTPSPGLYTDTQYF
CDR3nt: TGCGCCACCACCCCCTCCCCGGGACTCTACACAGATACGCAGTATTTT

d_gene: NA
j_gene: TRBJ1-1
v_gene: TRBV19
abundance: few
CDR3aa: CASSIAEKGTEAFF
CDR3nt: TGTGCCAGTAGTATAGCCGAAAAGGGCACTGAAGCTTTCTTT

d_gene: NA
j_gene: TRBJ2-7
v_gene: TRBV7-8
abundance: NA
CDR3aa: CASSLGGSGVVWEQYF
CDR3nt: TGTGCCAGCAGCTTAGGTGGCAGCGGAGTGGTGTGGGAGCAGTACTTC

d_gene: NA
j_gene: TRBJ2-7
v_gene: TRBV2
abundance: NA
CDR3aa: CASTRERTYEQYF
CDR3nt: TGTGCCAGCACGAGGGAGCGTACCTACGAGCAGTACTTC

d_gene: NA
j_gene: TRBJ1-4
v_gene: TRBV7-9
abundance: NA
CDR3aa: CASSLLGAGEKLFF
CDR3nt: TGTGCCAGCAGCCTTTTAGGGGCGGGCGAAAAACTGTTTTTT

d_gene: NA
j_gene: TRBJ1-1
v_gene: TRBV27
abundance: NA
CDR3aa: CASGFLNTEAFF
CDR3nt: TGTGCCAGCGGTTTCCTGAACACTGAAGCTTTCTTT

d_gene: TRBD1
j_gene: TRBJ1-5
v_gene: TRBV6-1
abundance: NA
CDR3aa: CASSAGTGGEGQPQHF
CDR3nt: TGTGCCAGCAGTGCAGGGACAGGGGGCGAAGGTCAGCCCCAGCATTTT

d_gene: NA
j_gene: TRBJ1-4
v_gene: TRBV25-1
abundance: NA
CDR3aa: CASSQEGPTEKLFF
CDR3nt: TGTGCCAGCAGTCAGGAGGGACCAACGGAAAAACTGTTTTTT

d_gene: NA
j_gene: TRBJ1-4
v_gene: TRBV5-1
abundance: NA
CDR3aa: CASSLDLRSNEKLFF
CDR3nt: TGCGCCAGCAGCTTGGATCTCCGGAGTAATGAAAAACTGTTTTTT

d_gene: NA
j_gene: TRBJ2-7
v_gene: TRBV5-6
abundance: NA
CDR3aa: CASSLTGESYEQYF
CDR3nt: TGTGCCAGCAGCTTAACCGGGGAGAGCTACGAGCAGTACTTC

d_gene: NA
j_gene: TRBJ2-7
v_gene: TRBV2
abundance: NA
CDR3aa: CASRSERGGEQYF
CDR3nt: TGTGCCAGCAGATCCGAGAGGGGCGGCGAGCAGTACTTC

d_gene: TRBD2
j_gene: TRBJ2-1
v_gene: TRBV4-1
abundance: NA
CDR3aa: CASSQDSSGVRNEQFF
CDR3nt: TGCGCCAGCAGCCAAGATTCTAGCGGAGTTCGGAATGAGCAGTTCTTC

d_gene: TRBD1
j_gene: TRBJ1-5
v_gene: TRBV10-1
abundance: NA
CDR3aa: CASSRGQGRHQQPGGGNQPQHF
CDR3nt: TGCGCCAGCAGTCGCGGACAGGGTAGGCATCAACAACCAGGGGGGGGCAATCAGCCCCAGCATTTT

d_gene: NA
j_gene: TRBJ2-3
v_gene: TRBV7-9
abundance: medium-sized
CDR3aa: CASSLGQGPTDTQYF
CDR3nt: TGTGCCAGCAGCTTAGGCCAGGGGCCCACAGATACGCAGTATTTT

d_gene: TRBD2
j_gene: TRBJ2-7
v_gene: TRBV7-9
abundance: NA
CDR3aa: CASSLVAGEQYF
CDR3nt: TGTGCCAGCAGCTTAGTAGCGGGAGAGCAGTACTTC

d_gene: TRBD1
j_gene: TRBJ1-1
v_gene: TRBV9
abundance: NA
CDR3aa: CASSVNRQGATEAFF
CDR3nt: TGTGCCAGCAGCGTAAACCGACAGGGAGCCACTGAAGCTTTCTTT